These 9 T cell receptor beta chains were all obtained from the same sample, sequenced in a study of T cell changes during pregnancy in multiple sclerosis. Sequencing used immunoSEQ multiplex PCR; TCRdb keeps in-frame clones, though not all of them. The profile shows under 80,000 clones, approximately 90% of them singletons. Source: peripheral blood, taken in the second trimester of pregnancy. These receptors were taken from a female donor with multiple sclerosis, enrolled in a pregnancy study.

The chain uses TRBV30 and TRBJ1-5; tentatively, D is TRBD1 (6 bases). V gave up 0 bases and J gave up 2 bases, with 8 bases separating them. Looked up from germline, CDR1 is GTSNPN and CDR2 is SVGIG (reference sequence). This CDR3 is built from 14 residues. CDR3 protein: CAWSVGGGNQPQHF. CDR3 bases: TGTGCCTGGAGTGTAGGGGGTGGCAATCAGCCCCAGCATTTT.

This chain joins TRBV30 and TRBJ2-2, with D possibly TRBD1 on 6 matching bases. Trimming left V 2 bases short and J 5 bases short, with 15 bases between. CDR3 length equals 15 residues. Germline V gene lookup returns CDR1 GTSNPN and CDR2 SVGIG (reference sequence). The CDR3 loop is CAWSFSLTGTGELFF. DNA of the CDR3: TGTGCCTGGAGTTTCTCCCTGACAGGTACCGGGGAGCTGTTTTTT.

The chain uses TRBV9 and TRBJ1-1; D gene unclear. The ends were cut back, 3 bases at V and 1 base at J, with 7 bases in the middle. The germline gives CDR1 SGDLS, CDR2 YYNGEE. The CDR3 consists of 13 residues. DNA for the CDR3: TGTGCCAGCAGCGCGGGAGGGAACACTGAAGCTTTCTTT. Amino acid sequence: CASSAGGNTEAFF.

This chain joins TRBV11-2 and TRBJ2-7, with 10 bases lining up with TRBD1. After removal of 5 bases from V and 1 base from J, the junction contained 2 bases not matched to a gene. The CDR3 loop spans 14 amino acids. In germline, CDR1 is SGHAT, CDR2 FQNNGV. The CDR3 coding sequence is TGTGCCAGCAGCGACAGGGGGCGATCCTACGAGCAGTACTTC. Encoded protein: CASSDRGRSYEQYF.

The chain recombines TRBV21-1 with TRBJ2-5; the table's D gene call, TRBD2, was not cross checked with the DNA. TRBV21-1 is given as a pseudogene. This CDR3 contains 17 residues. CDR3 protein: CASSPGGSGRTGETQYF. The CDR3 nucleotides are TGTGCCAGCAGCCCCGGGGGTAGCGGGAGGACGGGGGAGACCCAGTACTTC.

The genes are TRBV10-2 and TRBJ2-5; the match to TRBD2 covers 9 bases. This CDR3 contains 16 residues. V lost 0 bases and J lost 5; bases outside the gene matches: 7. Germline CDR1 reads WSHSY; CDR2 reads SAAADI. This chain's CDR3 is CASSESWREGRETQYF. The CDR3 nucleotides read TGCGCCAGCAGTGAGTCCTGGCGGGAGGGCCGGGAGACCCAGTACTTC.

This rearrangement joins TRBV21-1 to TRBJ1-2; the tabulated D call, TRBD1, remains unverified against the DNA. TRBV21-1 is given as a pseudogene. The CDR3 covers 14 residues. The CDR3 is CASSDGTVPHGYTF. The CDR3 nucleotides read TGTGCCAGCAGCGACGGGACAGTTCCACATGGCTACACCTTC.

This chain joins TRBV11-2 and TRBJ2-2, with 9 positions matching TRBD1. Germline CDR1 and CDR2: SGHAT and FQNNGV. The V and J ends lost 6 bases and 7 bases, in that order; junction bases with no gene match: 9. This CDR3 comprises 15 residues. DNA of the CDR3: TGTGCCAGCAGGCGAACAGGGGGCTGGAGCGGGGAGCTGTTTTTT. It translates to CASRRTGGWSGELFF. Full variable domain (remainder filled in from reference TRBV11-2 and TRBJ2-2): EAGVAQSPRYKIIEKRQSVAFWCNPISGHATLYWYQQILGQGPKLLIQFQNNGVVDDSQLPKDRFSAERLKGVDSTLKIQPAKLEDSAVYLCASRRTGGWSGELFFGEGSRLTVL.

The count of this clone is one. The chain couples TRBV2 to TRBJ1-4; 8 positions match TRBD1. This CDR3 is built from 13 residues. The V and J ends lost 5 bases and 7 bases, in that order; junction bases with no gene match: 3. The germline CDR1 and CDR2 sequences are SNHLY and FYNNEI. CDR3 in DNA: TGTGCCAGCAGTTCCGACAGGGGTGAAAAACTGTTTTTT. This gives the protein CASSSDRGEKLFF.